The rows below give T cell receptor beta chains drawn from one sample of a study of T cell responses to AZD1222 COVID-19 vaccine. Generated by immunoSEQ multiplex PCR, the TCRdb table keeps only in-frame clones and is missing some. The sample carries some 130,000 clones, 84% recorded once. Sequenced material: peripheral blood, taken on day 0 of AZD1222 vaccination. Receptors originate from an adult in good health. Both conserved end residues are part of each CDR3. The D gene is left open where the match is weak.

V	J	D	DNA	CDR3
TRBV24-1	TRBJ1-2	TRBD1	TGTGCCACCAGTGCCGCCGGGACAGGGGGCATTAGCTACACCTTC	CATSAAGTGGISYTF
TRBV27	TRBJ2-7	TRBD2	TGTGCCAGCAGCCGTTGGGTTAGCGGGGGCCGGCTCGAGCAGTACTTC	CASSRWVSGGRLEQYF
TRBV4-2	TRBJ1-5	-	TGTGCCAGCAGCCAGAGGACAGAAAATCAGCCCCAGCATTTT	CASSQRTENQPQHF
TRBV9	TRBJ2-2	-	TGTGCCAGCGCCATTACGGGGAACACCGGGGAGCTGTTTTTT	CASAITGNTGELFF
TRBV11-3	TRBJ1-2	-	TGTGCCAGCACCTTAGAGGTGACGGACTATGGCTACACCTTC	CASTLEVTDYGYTF
TRBV3-1/TRBV3-2	TRBJ1-1	TRBD1	TGTGCCAGCAGCCAAGGCACAGGGGTGGGCACTGAAGCTTTCTTT	CASSQGTGVGTEAFF
TRBV7-3	TRBJ2-3	TRBD2	TGTGCCAGCAGCTTAATGGCTAGCGGGGGCCCCAGCACAGATACGCAGTATTTT	CASSLMASGGPSTDTQYF
TRBV27	TRBJ1-5	-	TGTGCCAGCAGTCCACTTGGGACCTCTAGCAATCAGCCCCAGCATTTT	CASSPLGTSSNQPQHF
TRBV11-1	TRBJ2-2	-	TGTGCCAGCAGCTTTCGGGGTACGAACACCGGGGAGCTGTTTTTT	CASSFRGTNTGELFF
TRBV10-2	TRBJ2-7	-	TGCGCCAGCACCACAGGGAGCTCCTACGAGCAGTACTTC	CASTTGSSYEQYF
TRBV5-4	TRBJ1-2	-	TGTGCCAGCAGCCCAAACAGGGCCTCTAACTATGGCTACACCTTC	CASSPNRASNYGYTF
TRBV6-6	TRBJ1-2	-	TGTGCCAGCAGTTACCCACGAGAGGGGTTAGACACCTTC	CASSYPREGLDTF
TRBV2	TRBJ1-1	TRBD1	TGTGCCAGCAGTTCACAGGGGACCTTGGGGACTGAAGCTTTCTTT	CASSSQGTLGTEAFF
TRBV27	TRBJ1-1	-	TGTGCCAGCAGTTTATCGCGGACGAACACTGAAGCTTTCTTT	CASSLSRTNTEAFF
TRBV18	TRBJ1-1	-	TGTGCCAGCTCCCGAGACTCATTCCGGAACACTGAAGCTTTCTTT	CASSRDSFRNTEAFF
TRBV6-5	TRBJ2-2	-	TGTGCCAGCAGTTACTACGCCAGGGGCACCGGGGAGCTGTTTTTT	CASSYYARGTGELFF
TRBV2	TRBJ2-6	TRBD1	TGTGCCAGCAGTGGCTTGGGACAGGGCGCCGGTGGGGCCAACGTCCTGACTTTC	CASSGLGQGAGGANVLTF
TRBV5-1	TRBJ1-1	-	TGCGCCAGCAGCCGAACATCCTTAGGGCCTGAAGCTTTCTTT	CASSRTSLGPEAFF
TRBV3-1/TRBV3-2	TRBJ1-2	-	TGTGCCAGCAGCCAAGAAAGGGCAGACTATGGCTACACCTTC	CASSQERADYGYTF
TRBV25-1	TRBJ1-2	-	TGTGCCAGCAGTGGTTCACAGGGATGGGTTACGGATGGCTACACCTTC	CASSGSQGWVTDGYTF
TRBV6-4	TRBJ1-5	-	TGTGCCAGCAGTGTCAGCGCGGATCAGCCCCAGCATTTT	CASSVSADQPQHF
TRBV3-1/TRBV3-2	TRBJ2-1	TRBD1	TGTGCCAGCAGCCAAGGTGGGCAGGGGGCCCACAATGAGCAGTTCTTC	CASSQGGQGAHNEQFF
TRBV28	TRBJ2-1	-	TGTGCCAGCAGTTTATACGGGGGGCAAAGGGAGCAGTTCTTC	CASSLYGGQREQFF